This T cell receptor beta chain is from a study of T cells in women clearing cervical HPV infection. The germline V gene has CDR1 LNHDA and CDR2 SQIVND (reference sequence). The CDR3 is 13 amino acids. Note on this clone: Its antigen remains unidentified. One end of the junction varies from germline; a read error may be responsible. The sequenced fragment ends 3 residues before the CDR3 boundary, so the rest is inferred from the germline J gene. The same CDR3 also results from other DNA sequences found in this sample.

Method: immunoSEQ multiplex PCR; TCRdb's copy keeps in-frame clones and lacks some. Its clone listing holds 25,000 to 35,000 clones. Study-level findings and limits: Effector/memory and HPV-specific T cells were not isolated, and association timing is unknown.

What was sequenced was blood buffy coat. This chain uses TRBV19 with TRBJ2-2, with D perhaps TRBD1 (5 bases). The sequence came from a woman aged 18 to 75 with a cervical HPV16 infection that either progressed to CIN3+ or cleared (not recorded which). CDR3 region: CAIMDINTGELFF. The part of the CDR3 DNA that was read is TGTGCCATCATGGACATAAACACCGGAGAG.